Shown below are 3 T cell receptor beta chains from a single sample sequenced in a study of blood T cell repertoires in COVID-19. Data came from immunoSEQ multiplex PCR; TCRdb stores just in-frame clones and leaves some out. The sample lists 110,000 or so clones, just under 90% occurring once. Input material: peripheral blood. These receptors were collected from a woman aged 45-60 years with acute or convalescent COVID-19.

This clone was detected only a few times. The chain has TRBV4-3 and TRBJ1-6; D ambiguous. The V gene's germline CDR1 is LGHNA and CDR2 YSLEER. With 0 bases removed from V and 9 bases from J, the gap between germline ends came to 15 bases. CDR3 length: 16 amino acids. CDR3 protein: CASSQDLAQLGSPLHF. The CDR3 nucleotides are TGCGCCAGCAGCCAAGATCTGGCCCAGCTAGGTTCACCCCTCCACTTT.

The chain has TRBV5-1 and TRBJ2-2; possible D gene TRBD1, 6 bases. The V gene lost 4 bases and the J gene lost 0 bases, with 13 bases spanning the gap. CDR1 is SGHRS, CDR2 YFSETQ, per germline. The CDR3 spans 16 residues. The CDR3 loop is CASSVTGHTNTGELFF. The DNA of the CDR3 is TGCGCCAGCAGCGTTACAGGGCATACGAACACCGGGGAGCTGTTTTTT. Supplemented by reference TRBV5-1 and TRBJ2-2, the full variable domain reads KAGVTQTPRYLIKTRGQQVTLSCSPISGHRSVSWYQQTPGQGLQFLFEYFSETQRNKGNFPGRFSGRQFSNSRSEMNVSTLELGDSALYLCASSVTGHTNTGELFFGEGSRLTVL.

The V gene is TRBV3-1 (or the pseudogene TRBV3-2), the J gene TRBJ1-4, with 8 bases that match TRBD1. The CDR3 contains 14 residues. The V gene end was trimmed by 6 bases and the J gene end by 8 bases; junction bases not matched to a gene: 8. CDR1 LGHDT and CDR2 YNNKEL come from the germline V gene (reference sequence). CDR3 coding DNA: TGTGCCAGCAGTCTGACAGGGGCGAGCGAAAAACTGTTTTTT. Translation gives CASSLTGASEKLFF.